This TCR beta chain was observed in a study of cytomegalovirus exposure and HLA in healthy donors. As for the donors, each was a healthy bone marrow donor. Points from the study as a whole: A classifier reportedly called cytomegalovirus status with high sensitivity and specificity. The authors later found TCR association rates varying by HLA locus, with DRB1 most and HLA-C fewest. A few chains tied to CMV proved CMV antigen-specific in vitro.

Worth noting for this clone: What it binds is unknown.

This PCR relied on a set of 60 Vbeta primers and 13 Jbeta primers. Profiled with immunoSEQ multiplex PCR; TCRdb holds only in-frame clones, not every one. The sample records more than 90,000 clones, about 60% being singletons. Germline-derived CDR1 and CDR2 are MDHEN and SYDVKM. The CDR3 contains 18 residues. Trimming cost V 5 bases and J 1 base, with 20 bases left between them. This receptor was taken from a young woman in good health and CMV-seronegative. The chain recombines TRBV28 with TRBJ2-2; D might be TRBD1 (6 bases). The material sequenced was PBMCs. The DNA of the CDR3 is TGTGCCAGCAGTCCTAGGGGGAAGACAGGCCTGAACACCGGGGAGCTGTTTTTT. This sequence encodes CASSPRGKTGLNTGELFF.